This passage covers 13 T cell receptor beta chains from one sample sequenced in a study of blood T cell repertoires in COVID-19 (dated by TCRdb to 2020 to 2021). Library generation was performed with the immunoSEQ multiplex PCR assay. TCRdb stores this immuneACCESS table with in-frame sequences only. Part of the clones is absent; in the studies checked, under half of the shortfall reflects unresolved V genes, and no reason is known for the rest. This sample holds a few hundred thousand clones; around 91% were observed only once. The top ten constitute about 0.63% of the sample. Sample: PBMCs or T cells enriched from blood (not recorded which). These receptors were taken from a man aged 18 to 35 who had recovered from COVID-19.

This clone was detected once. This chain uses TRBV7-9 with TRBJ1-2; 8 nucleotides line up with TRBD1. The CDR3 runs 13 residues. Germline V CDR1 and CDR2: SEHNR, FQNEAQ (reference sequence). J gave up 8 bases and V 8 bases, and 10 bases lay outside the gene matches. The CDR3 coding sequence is TGTGCCAGCCAGGGGGCAGGGTCCGGAGGCTACACCTTC. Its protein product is CASQGAGSGGYTF.

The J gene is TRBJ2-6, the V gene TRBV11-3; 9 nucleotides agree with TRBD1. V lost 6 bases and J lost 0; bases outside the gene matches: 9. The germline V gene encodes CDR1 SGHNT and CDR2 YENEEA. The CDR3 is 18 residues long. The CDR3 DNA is TGTGCCAGCAGTCAACCGGGACAGGGAGGCTCTGGGGCCAACGTCCTGACTTTC. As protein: CASSQPGQGGSGANVLTF.

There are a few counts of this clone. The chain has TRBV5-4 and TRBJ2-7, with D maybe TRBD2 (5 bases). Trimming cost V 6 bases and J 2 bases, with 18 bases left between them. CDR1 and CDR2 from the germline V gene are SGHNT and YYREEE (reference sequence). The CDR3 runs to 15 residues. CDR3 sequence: CASTDSKSGTYEQYF. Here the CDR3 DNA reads TGTGCCAGCACCGACTCAAAGAGCGGAACCTACGAGCAGTACTTC.

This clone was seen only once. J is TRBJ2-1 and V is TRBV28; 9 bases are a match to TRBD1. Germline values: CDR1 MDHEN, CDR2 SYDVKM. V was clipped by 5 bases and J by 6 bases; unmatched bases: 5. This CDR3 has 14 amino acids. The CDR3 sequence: CASSTQTGGNEQFF. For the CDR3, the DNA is TGTGCCAGCAGTACCCAGACAGGGGGCAATGAGCAGTTCTTC.

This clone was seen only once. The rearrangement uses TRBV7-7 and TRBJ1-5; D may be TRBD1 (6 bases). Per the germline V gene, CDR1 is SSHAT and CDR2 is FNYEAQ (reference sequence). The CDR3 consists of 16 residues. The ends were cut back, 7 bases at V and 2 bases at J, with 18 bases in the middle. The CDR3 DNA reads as TGTGCCAGCACCACCTGTCCCAGGGGAGGCAATCAGCCCCAGCATTTT. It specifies CASTTCPRGGNQPQHF.

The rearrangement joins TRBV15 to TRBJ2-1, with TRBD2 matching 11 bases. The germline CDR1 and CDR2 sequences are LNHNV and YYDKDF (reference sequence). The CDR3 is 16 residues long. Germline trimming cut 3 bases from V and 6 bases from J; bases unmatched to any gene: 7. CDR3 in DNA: TGTGCCACCAGCAGGTCACTAGCGGGAGTCCGCAATGAGCAGTTCTTC. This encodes CATSRSLAGVRNEQFF.

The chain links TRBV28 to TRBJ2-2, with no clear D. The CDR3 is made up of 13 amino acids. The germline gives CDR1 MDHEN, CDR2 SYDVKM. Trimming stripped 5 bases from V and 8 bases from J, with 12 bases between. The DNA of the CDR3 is TGTGCCAGCAGTCATAATGAGGCGGGGGAGCTGTTTTTT. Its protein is CASSHNEAGELFF.

The CDR3 sequence is CASSQGTGQSVGSYNEQFF. DNA for the CDR3: TGTGCCAGCAGCCAAGGGACAGGGCAAAGCGTGGGCTCCTACAATGAGCAGTTCTTC. The chain combines TRBV9 with TRBJ2-1; 9 bases are a match to TRBD1. Germline CDR1 SGDLS, CDR2 YYNGEE. Unmatched junction bases numbered 14, after V lost 4 bases and J lost 0 bases. The CDR3 covers 19 residues. Drawing the rest from reference TRBV9 and TRBJ2-1, the complete variable domain is DSGVTQTPKHLITATGQRVTLRCSPRSGDLSVYWYQQSLDQGLQFLIQYYNGEERAKGNILERFSAQQFPDLHSELNLSSLELGDSALYFCASSQGTGQSVGSYNEQFFGPGTRLTVL.

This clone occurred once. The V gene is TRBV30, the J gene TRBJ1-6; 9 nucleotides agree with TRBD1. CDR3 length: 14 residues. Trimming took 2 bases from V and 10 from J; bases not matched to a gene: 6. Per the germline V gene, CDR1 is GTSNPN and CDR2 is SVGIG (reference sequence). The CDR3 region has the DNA TGTGCCTGGAGTATCAACAGGGGGCAGTCACCCCTCCACTTT. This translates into CAWSINRGQSPLHF.

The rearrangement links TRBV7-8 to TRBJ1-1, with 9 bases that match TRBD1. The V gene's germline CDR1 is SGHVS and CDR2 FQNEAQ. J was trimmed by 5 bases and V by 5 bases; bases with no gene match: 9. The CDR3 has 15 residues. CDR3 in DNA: TGTGCCAGCAGCCTACAGGGGGCCCCCTGGACTGAAGCTTTCTTT. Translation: CASSLQGAPWTEAFF.

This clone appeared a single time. CDR3 amino acids: CASSLAGGTQYF. The CDR3 bases are TGTGCCAGCAGCTTAGCGGGGGGTACGCAGTATTTT. The chain employs TRBV7-6 and TRBJ2-3; a possible D gene is TRBD2 (6 bases). Trimming took 0 bases from V and 8 from J, leaving 6 bases between them. Germline V gene data show CDR1 as SGHVS and CDR2 as FNYEAQ. This CDR3 has 12 amino acids.

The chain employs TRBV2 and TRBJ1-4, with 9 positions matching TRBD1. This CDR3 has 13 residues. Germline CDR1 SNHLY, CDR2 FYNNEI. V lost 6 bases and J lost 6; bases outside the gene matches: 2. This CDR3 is CASSTGGDEKLFF. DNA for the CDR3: TGTGCCAGCAGCACAGGGGGCGATGAAAAACTGTTTTTT.

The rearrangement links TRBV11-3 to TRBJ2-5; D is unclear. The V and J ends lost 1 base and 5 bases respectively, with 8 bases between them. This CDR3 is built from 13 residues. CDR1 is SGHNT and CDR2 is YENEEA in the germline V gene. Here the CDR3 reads CASSLGVGETQYF. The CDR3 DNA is TGTGCCAGCAGCTTAGGGGTCGGGGAGACCCAGTACTTC.